The present TCR beta chain was sequenced within a study of graft-versus-host responses after intestinal transplantation. The wider study: Recipients received multivisceral, liver-intestinal, or isolated intestinal transplants. All of the recipients had induction that used anti-thymocyte globulin, then tacrolimus and steroids for two to four years.

Concerning this clone itself: The antigen is not known.

Study findings and constraints: Allografts of patients with graft-donor T cell macrochimerism showed high graft-versus-host to host-versus-graft clone ratios. The authors found GvH clones in recipient marrow, some appearing first in ileum or blood.

TCRdb keeps only in-frame clones here, not all; method: immunoSEQ multiplex PCR. The data contain about 100,000 clones, roughly 90% of them seen just once; the ten biggest clones take up about 0.9%. From germline, CDR1 is SGHRS and CDR2 YFSETQ. V was pared by 0 bases and J by 7 bases, with 14 bases between. CDR3 size: 15 residues. The V gene is TRBV5-1, the J gene TRBJ2-1; D is perhaps TRBD1 (6 bases). This clonotype originated in a human donor who was the organ donor for an intestinal transplant. This specimen consisted of unstimulated CD4+ T cells sorted from spleen or lymph node cells, obtained before transplant. The CDR3 nucleotides read TGCGCCAGCAGCTTGGACAGGGCAATGCTGAATGAGCAGTTCTTC. This encodes CASSLDRAMLNEQFF.